Given below is one TCR beta chain in context. Its antigen remains undetermined. One base away there is no much larger clone; base qualities are not given. The cysteine opens and the phenylalanine closes a CDR3 of 15 amino acids. Here the CDR3 DNA is all that survives: 45 bases in frame from base 1. A distance of 18 bases separates the germline ends of V and J, which lose 9 bases and 3 bases respectively. In the germline V gene, CDR1 corresponds to MNHEY and CDR2 to SVGAGI. The sample originates from a study of cytomegalovirus exposure and HLA in healthy donors (dated by TCRdb to between 2016 and 2019). Notes on the research overall: An earlier analysis of 587 of the donors reported 250 to 300 Gb of sequence data and around 120 million unique TCR beta sequences from about 200 million T cells. Around 330 gigabases of sequencing data and tens of millions of unique TCR sequences made up an early release that covered about 640 HLA-typed donors. The genetic ancestry cluster associated with self-reported Caucasian donors included over 80% of the approximately 400 genotyped donors. The aim of the study was to test whether cataloging public T cell receptors could identify signatures of past pathogen exposure. The study used immunosequencing to profile the T cell repertoires of 600 to 850 subjects and linked those repertoires to cytomegalovirus serostatus. Along with the roughly 610-subject first cohort, a separate validation cohort of over a hundred different subjects was used. High-throughput TCR immunosequencing, statistical association of individual TCRs with disease status, and machine learning were combined to predict cytomegalovirus infection status. A later analysis re-analyzed previously published TCR beta repertoires from 660 or so donors and added high-resolution HLA genotyping to study TCR occurrence patterns. Rather than drawing on any new phenotypic data, the later analysis identified candidate immune exposures from TCR beta sequences and the way those sequences occurred across donors. In an earlier analysis of roughly 580 of the donors, high-throughput TCR beta sequencing was used to judge whether each TCR beta V gene segment behaved as functional or pseudogenic. Donor age, sex, ethnicity and CMV serostatus were compiled alongside the repertoire data. A later genetic analysis used genome-wide SNP genotypes for about 65% of the roughly 700 donors, treating that subset as a discovery cohort. All discovery cohort repertoires had been generated on a single sequencing platform. Class I and class II HLA loci were covered by the typing at four-digit resolution. Typing coverage varied by locus: 629-630 donors for A, B, C, DRB1 and DQB1; some 520 for DQA1; 606 for DPA1; roughly 450 for DPB1. Because of strong linkage in the cohort, roughly five DR-DQ haplotypes were treated as single units for association and clustering. On average, roughly 240,000 unique TCR beta nucleotide sequences were sequenced per donor among 398 genotyped donors of the cohort, with roughly 20% of those sequences being non-productive.

The cohort was made up of about 670 healthy bone marrow donors. Cohort members were all nominally healthy when sampled, although unrecorded immune exposures were likely present. The donor was CMV seropositive and was included in the group of about 290 seropositive cohort members. Every donor gave a peripheral blood sample, and the peripheral blood mononuclear cells from that sample were used for TCR beta sequencing. The Qiagen DNeasy Blood Extraction Kit was used to extract genomic DNA from the blood cell samples. The research as a whole found: A few of the identified cytomegalovirus-associated TCR beta chains were confirmed in vitro to be specific for cytomegalovirus antigens. Because counts were too low, seventeen rarely observed V segments, including chromosome 9 orphons, were left out of the earlier analysis of several hundred of the donors. Across donors, most TCR sequences were observed very rarely, whereas some public TCRs were present in many individuals. Compared with equally common non-associated chains, HLA-associated TCR beta chains in a later analysis were more clonally expanded and had lower generation probabilities. In a later genetic analysis, a missense DCLRE1C variant was associated with V-gene and J-gene trimming of TCR beta chains, and the association was replicated in an independent cohort. Presence/absence analyses assumed roughly uniform sequencing depth across donors, an assumption that may not hold. The 87-base-pair reads could not distinguish some IMGT-functional V segments, including TRBV6-2 and TRBV6-3, so those segments were excluded. For the cohort, immune exposure information was limited to CMV serostatus. In a later analysis, several top co-occurrence clusters were reported to appear linked to parvovirus B19, influenza, CMV and Epstein-Barr virus. A later analysis associated about 17,000 TCR beta sequences with specific HLA alleles at a false discovery rate of 0.05. The study gave a list of about 160 TCR beta chains associated with cytomegalovirus. A further reported finding was that TCR beta sequences accurately predicted the HLA-A and HLA-B alleles for most subjects in the first cohort. Compared with the approximately 710-donor mean, donors in an Asian-associated ancestry cluster had fewer N-insertions in productive TCRs, according to a later genetic analysis. In an earlier analysis of roughly 500 of the donors, most TCR beta V segments appeared in productive rearrangements about 87% or about 30% of the time, broadly matching IMGT annotations. A group of highly shared sequence variants was considered likely to be a technical artifact of the sequencing pipeline. Correlated functional status among segregating V segments might reflect linkage disequilibrium, but an unknown experimental factor could not be ruled out. Cytomegalovirus status was reported to be diagnosed by the classifier with high specificity and sensitivity in both the original and validation cohorts. When HLA alleles, especially DR and DQ, strongly co-occurred, TCR associations were difficult to assign to individual alleles. Because HLA typing was unavailable for some donors at each locus, only the typed subset was used in association tests. According to a later analysis, most CMV-associated TCR beta chains appeared to be HLA-restricted, and the HLA associations seemed to be driven largely by CMV exposure. The authors suggested that the approach could potentially be extended to other disease states and immunological phenotypes. In a later analysis, the rate of TCR association differed among HLA loci, with DRB1 alleles having the most associated TCRs and HLA-C alleles having the fewest. This cohort had only TCR beta chains sequenced, and the lack of alpha or paired-chain data limited which features could be detected.

The library was prepared using the immunoSEQ multiplex PCR assay. For the multiplex PCR, a mixture combining 60 forward primers for TCR Vbeta segments and 13 reverse primers for TCR Jbeta segments was used. Amplification of the CDR3 region of rearranged TCR beta genes was performed with a multiplex PCR assay on genomic DNA. Amplified TCR beta libraries were sequenced as 87-base-pair reads on the Illumina HiSeq System. For the original study's pipeline: A later analysis counted some 80 million unique TCR beta chains across the 650 to 700 repertoires, and approximately 11 million of these chains were shared by at least two donors. Raw reads were error-corrected and collapsed into unique sequences by a nearest-neighbor algorithm in which closely related sequences were merged to remove PCR and sequencing errors. Alignment of CDR3 sequences to IMGT reference sequences was used to assign V, D and J gene segments. Each retained sequence needed at least a six-nucleotide match to both a V gene segment and a J gene segment. Rearrangements were called productive when the CDR3 lacked stop codons and stayed in frame with V and J; all others were non-productive. CDR3 was defined according to IMGT convention as the region running from the second conserved V-encoded cysteine to the conserved J-encoded phenylalanine. Sequences without an unambiguous match to a single V gene segment were excluded from the earlier analysis of 587 of the donors. In an earlier analysis of 587 of the donors, a V segment was called functional when productive rearrangements were above 56.7%, and segregating when the standard deviation between donors exceeded 5%. A statistical classification framework was built for diagnosing cytomegalovirus status from the catalog of TCR beta chain sequences. V and J gene assignment, in a later analysis, came from comparing TCR nucleotide sequences with IMGT/GENE-DB human TR gene sequences. Using the TCRdist pipeline, a later analysis assigned CDR3 sequences along with most-parsimonious VDJ recombination scenarios. In a later analysis, every TCR beta chain was defined by the combination of its CDR3 amino acid sequence and its V-gene family, and reads without a unique V-gene family were dropped. In a later analysis, several hundred highly shared, low-generation-probability nucleotide sequences were removed to address suspected cross-contamination and a sequencing artifact. In a later analysis, a clonal expansion index for each public chain was calculated from normalized within-repertoire ranks of inferred template counts. In a later analysis, generation probabilities were computed using a VDJ recombination model fitted to out-of-frame rearrangements, and the results were checked against IGoR. In a later analysis, hypergeometric tests were used to score TCR-TCR, TCR-HLA and TCR-CMV co-occurrence, with a repertoire-size bias correction applied to TCR pairs. A later analysis estimated false discovery rates by permuting HLA or CMV assignments 20 times. In a later analysis, co-occurring TCRs were grouped using DBSCAN, with TCRdist sequence similarity added in when clustering inside HLA-allele-positive subsets. Repertoires with fewer than 30,000 or more than 120,000 public chains, plus five repertoires with anomalous nucleotide sharing, were excluded from co-occurrence clustering. TCRdb took this table from immuneACCESS and kept in-frame rearrangements with V and J called. Such tables lack part of the clones; where checked against another copy, unresolved V genes explain under half of the gap, and the rest is unexplained. V and J calls and clone size are as listed in that table; D and trimming were resolved from the DNA. For this sample the table gives some 88,000 clones, of which 65% to 80% were detected only once. The ten largest account for more than 15% of the sample.

The source material was PBMCs. This receptor chain uses TRBV6-5 and TRBJ2-1; TRBD2 is a weak D gene call, 5 bases matching. The TCR was taken from a woman between 18 and 30 years old in good health and CMV-seropositive. The CDR3 reads CASMITRVSYNEQFF. In nucleotides, the sequence is TGTGCCAGTATGATCACGCGGGTGAGCTACAATGAGCAGTTCTTC.